Listed below are T cell receptor beta chains from one sample, sequenced in a study of OX40 agonist ivuxolimab in advanced cancers. TCRdb keeps only in-frame clones here, not all; method: immunoSEQ multiplex PCR. The sample carries 30,000 or so clones, around nine tenths recorded once. This material consisted of CD4+ or CD8+ T cells sorted from blood, taken in a trial of the OX40 agonist ivuxolimab. Every receptor here comes from an adult with an advanced solid tumor such as melanoma, head and neck, liver or kidney cancer. CDR3s include the opening cysteine and the closing phenylalanine or tryptophan. A D gene is named only where the DNA matches it firmly. Where a row states a size, it is once, few, many or the class of an expanded clone; other rows omit it.

-	TRBV2	TRBJ1-5	-	CASSEVSRNQPQHF	TGTGCCAGCAGTGAAGTAAGTCGCAATCAGCCCCAGCATTTT
-	TRBV7-7	TRBJ2-7	few	CASSENRAHYEQYF	TGTGCCAGCAGCGAAAACCGGGCCCACTACGAGCAGTACTTC
TRBD1	TRBV12-5	TRBJ2-7	-	CASGSRDRGYEQYF	TGTGCTAGTGGTTCCCGGGACAGAGGCTACGAGCAGTACTTC
-	TRBV5-1	TRBJ2-3	-	CASSLRPAPDTQYF	TGCGCCAGCAGCTTGAGGCCTGCCCCAGATACGCAGTATTTT
-	TRBV7-9	TRBJ2-7	-	CASSLAPAYEQYF	TGTGCCAGCAGCTTAGCCCCTGCCTACGAGCAGTACTTC
-	TRBV27	TRBJ2-2	-	CASSLGAAGELFF	TGTGCCAGCAGTTTAGGTGCAGCCGGGGAGCTGTTTTTT
-	TRBV7-2	TRBJ2-3	few	CASSLGGRPDTQYF	TGTGCCAGCAGCTTAGGGGGGCGCCCAGATACGCAGTATTTT
-	TRBV4-1	TRBJ2-1	-	CASHKIGTGQDEQFF	TGCGCCAGCCATAAAATCGGGACGGGTCAAGATGAGCAGTTCTTC
-	TRBV9	TRBJ2-1	-	CASSVGYGEQFF	TGTGCCAGCAGCGTAGGGTACGGTGAGCAGTTCTTC
TRBD1	TRBV27	TRBJ1-1	-	CATDREPRGREAFF	TGTGCCACCGACAGGGAGCCTCGCGGTAGGGAAGCTTTCTTT
-	TRBV25-1	TRBJ2-5	-	CASSDPTGTQYF	TGTGCCAGCAGTGATCCGACGGGGACCCAGTACTTC
-	TRBV4-2	TRBJ2-7	-	CASSFGSNYEQYF	TGTGCCAGCAGCTTTGGCAGCAACTACGAGCAGTACTTC
-	TRBV2	TRBJ2-3	-	CASSGPRGTDTQYF	TGTGCCAGCAGCGGACCAAGGGGCACAGATACGCAGTATTTT
-	TRBV7-9	TRBJ1-5	-	CASSLGTDLQPQHF	TGTGCCAGCAGCTTAGGGACAGACCTTCAGCCCCAGCATTTT
-	TRBV29-1	TRBJ2-3	-	CSVEGGSSDTQYF	TGCAGCGTTGAAGGGGGCAGCTCCGATACGCAGTATTTT
-	TRBV5-1	TRBJ2-3	-	CASSFGGADTQYF	TGCGCCAGCAGCTTCGGCGGCGCAGATACGCAGTATTTT
-	TRBV13	TRBJ2-1	-	CASSSYLGGSSYNEQFF	TGTGCCAGCAGCTCCTACCTGGGGGGAAGCTCCTACAATGAGCAGTTCTTC
-	TRBV7-9	TRBJ1-2	-	CASSLGPGWYGYTF	TGTGCCAGCAGCTTAGGCCCGGGCTGGTACGGCTACACCTTC
-	TRBV5-1	TRBJ2-7	-	CASSLIKAMGYEQYF	TGCGCCAGCAGCTTAATAAAGGCCATGGGCTACGAGCAGTACTTC
-	TRBV29-1	TRBJ2-7	-	CSVEGEGSEQYF	TGCAGCGTTGAAGGGGAAGGGTCCGAGCAGTACTTC
-	TRBV5-1	TRBJ2-7	-	CASSLARIGGSYEQYF	TGCGCCAGCAGCTTGGCCCGGATCGGGGGTTCCTACGAGCAGTACTTC
TRBD1	TRBV6-6	TRBJ2-7	-	CASSYEQGAYEQYF	TGTGCCAGCAGTTACGAACAGGGGGCCTACGAGCAGTACTTC
-	TRBV7-9	TRBJ1-2	-	CASSQDMREDGYTF	TGCGCCAGCAGCCAAGATATGAGGGAAGATGGCTACACCTTC
-	TRBV7-9	TRBJ2-5	-	CASSPRGAAETQYF	TGTGCCAGCAGTCCCAGGGGGGCAGCGGAGACCCAGTACTTC
-	TRBV18	TRBJ2-2	-	CASSPHRDPLLKELFF	TGTGCCAGCTCACCACACCGGGACCCTCTCCTCAAGGAGCTGTTTTTT
-	TRBV11-2	TRBJ1-2	-	CASSLGVLDYGYTF	TGTGCCAGCAGCTTAGGGGTTCTGGACTATGGCTACACCTTC
-	TRBV5-1	TRBJ2-1	-	CASSLGGSFNEQFF	TGCGCCAGCAGCTTGGGTGGGAGTTTTAATGAGCAGTTCTTC
-	TRBV6-5	TRBJ2-1	-	CASSSTPKGNEQFF	TGTGCCAGCAGTTCCACGCCAAAGGGCAATGAGCAGTTCTTC
-	TRBV7-2	TRBJ1-6	-	CASSWILSSYNSPLHF	TGTGCCAGCAGCTGGATCCTGAGCTCCTATAATTCACCCCTCCACTTT
TRBD2	TRBV14	TRBJ2-3	once	CASSQLAGGGTDTQYF	TGTGCCAGCAGCCAACTAGCGGGTGGAGGCACAGATACGCAGTATTTT
TRBD2	TRBV6-6	TRBJ2-7	-	CASSYSTGGYEQYF	TGTGCCAGCAGTTACTCGACGGGGGGCTACGAGCAGTACTTC
-	TRBV19	TRBJ1-1	-	CASSIVGQYEAFF	TGTGCCAGTAGTATAGTCGGACAGTATGAAGCTTTCTTT
-	TRBV7-6	TRBJ2-2	-	CASSLEISTGELFF	TGTGCCAGCAGCTTAGAGATTTCCACCGGGGAGCTGTTTTTT
-	TRBV19	TRBJ2-7	-	CASSIGGRYYEQYF	TGTGCCAGTAGTATAGGCGGGCGGTACTACGAGCAGTACTTC
-	TRBV4-1	TRBJ2-5	-	CASSQEINEKTQYF	TGCGCCAGCAGCCAAGAGATTAACGAGAAGACCCAGTACTTC
-	TRBV19	TRBJ2-5	-	CASSITGWETQYF	TGTGCCAGTAGTATAACAGGGTGGGAGACCCAGTACTTC
TRBD1	TRBV27	TRBJ1-1	once	CASSLLGTGNTEAFF	TGTGCCAGCAGTCTACTAGGGACAGGGAACACTGAAGCTTTCTTT
-	TRBV6-5	TRBJ2-5	-	CASGLGTDRGAAQYF	TGTGCCAGCGGGCTTGGGACGGACAGAGGAGCGGCCCAGTACTTC
-	TRBV10-1	TRBJ2-3	-	CASSPSTDTQYF	TGCGCCAGCAGTCCTAGCACAGATACGCAGTATTTT
TRBD1	TRBV6-5	TRBJ2-7	-	CASIKGQGKSYEQYF	TGTGCCAGCATTAAGGGACAGGGAAAATCTTACGAGCAGTACTTC
TRBD2	TRBV27	TRBJ2-7	-	CASSFFAGGSYEQYF	TGTGCCAGCAGTTTCTTTGCGGGAGGCTCCTACGAGCAGTACTTC
TRBD1	TRBV25-1	TRBJ2-5	-	CATRTGGAETQYF	TGTGCCACCAGGACAGGGGGCGCGGAGACCCAGTACTTC